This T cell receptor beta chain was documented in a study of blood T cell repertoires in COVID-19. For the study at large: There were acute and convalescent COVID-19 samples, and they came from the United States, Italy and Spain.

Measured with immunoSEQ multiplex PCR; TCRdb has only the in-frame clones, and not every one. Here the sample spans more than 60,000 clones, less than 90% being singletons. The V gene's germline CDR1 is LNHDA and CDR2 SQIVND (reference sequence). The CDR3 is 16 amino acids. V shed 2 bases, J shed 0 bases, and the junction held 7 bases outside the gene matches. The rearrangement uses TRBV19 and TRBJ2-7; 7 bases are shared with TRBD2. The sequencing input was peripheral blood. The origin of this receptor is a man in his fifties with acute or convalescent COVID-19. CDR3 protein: CASSISSGSLSYEQYF. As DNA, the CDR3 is TGTGCCAGTAGTATAAGTAGCGGGTCTCTCTCCTACGAGCAGTACTTC.